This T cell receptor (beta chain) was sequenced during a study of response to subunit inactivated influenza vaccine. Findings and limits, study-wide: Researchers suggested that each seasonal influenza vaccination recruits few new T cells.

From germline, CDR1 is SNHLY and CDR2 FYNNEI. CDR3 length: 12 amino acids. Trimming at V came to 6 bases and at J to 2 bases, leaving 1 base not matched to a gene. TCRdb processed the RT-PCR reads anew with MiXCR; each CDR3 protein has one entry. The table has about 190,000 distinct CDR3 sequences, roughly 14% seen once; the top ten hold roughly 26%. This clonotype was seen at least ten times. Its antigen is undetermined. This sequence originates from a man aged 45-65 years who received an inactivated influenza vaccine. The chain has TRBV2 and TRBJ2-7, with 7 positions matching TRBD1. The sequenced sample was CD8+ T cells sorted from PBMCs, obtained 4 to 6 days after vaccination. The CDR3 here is CASSGTAYEQYF. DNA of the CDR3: TGTGCCAGCAGCGGGACAGCCTACGAGCAGTACTTC.